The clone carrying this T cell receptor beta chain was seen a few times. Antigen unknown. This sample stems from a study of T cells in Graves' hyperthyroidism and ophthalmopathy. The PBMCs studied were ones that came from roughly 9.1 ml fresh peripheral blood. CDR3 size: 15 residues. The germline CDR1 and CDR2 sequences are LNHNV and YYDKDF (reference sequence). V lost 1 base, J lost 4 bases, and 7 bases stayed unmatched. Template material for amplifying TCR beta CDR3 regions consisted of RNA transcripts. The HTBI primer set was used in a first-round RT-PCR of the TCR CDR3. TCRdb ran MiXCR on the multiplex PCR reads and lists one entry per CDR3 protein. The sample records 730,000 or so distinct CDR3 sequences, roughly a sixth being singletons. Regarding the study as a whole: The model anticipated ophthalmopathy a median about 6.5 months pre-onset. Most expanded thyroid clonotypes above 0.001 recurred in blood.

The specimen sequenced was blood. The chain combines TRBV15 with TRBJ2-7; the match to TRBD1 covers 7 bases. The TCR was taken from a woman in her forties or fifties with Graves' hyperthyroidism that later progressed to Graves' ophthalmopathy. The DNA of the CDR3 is TGTGCCACCAGCAGAGTGTCGGGACAGATGTACGAGCAGTACTTC. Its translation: CATSRVSGQMYEQYF. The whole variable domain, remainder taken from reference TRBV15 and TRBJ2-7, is DAMVIQNPRYQVTQFGKPVTLSCSQTLNHNVMYWYQQKSSQAPKLLFHYYDKDFNNEADTPDNFQSRRPNTSFCFLDIRSPGLGDTAMYLCATSRVSGQMYEQYFGPGTRLTVT.